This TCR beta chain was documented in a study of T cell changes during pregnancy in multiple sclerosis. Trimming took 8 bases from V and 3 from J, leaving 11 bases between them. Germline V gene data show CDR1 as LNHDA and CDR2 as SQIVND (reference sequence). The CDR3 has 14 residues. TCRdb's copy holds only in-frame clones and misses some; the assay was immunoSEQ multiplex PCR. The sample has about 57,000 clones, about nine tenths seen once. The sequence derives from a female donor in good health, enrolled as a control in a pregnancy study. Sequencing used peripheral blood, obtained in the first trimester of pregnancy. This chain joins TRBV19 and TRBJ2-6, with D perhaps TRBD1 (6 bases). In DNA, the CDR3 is TGTGCCAGTGGCAGGGGATTTGGGGCCAACGTCCTGACTTTC. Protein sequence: CASGRGFGANVLTF.